This T cell receptor (beta chain) came from a study of shared clonotypes between healthy human individuals. Study outcomes and limitations: Generation probability values for non-shared clonotypes were lower than those for clonotypes shared by all four donors.

As regards this clone: What it recognizes is unknown.

Produced via immunoSEQ multiplex PCR; TCRdb's table is partial and in-frame only. The sample lists some 1,100,000 clones, approximately 80% seen once, with about 0.52% in the top ten. The receptor was isolated from a man aged 18 to 29 in good health. Some clones in this sample may be carry-over from other donors' samples. The sample consisted of memory CD4+ T cells from PBMCs. Subset specified: CD45RA-negative fraction.

The CDR3 here is CASSQRGRERWAKNIQYF. CDR3 sequence (DNA): TGTGCCAGCAGCCAAAGGGGGCGGGAGCGGTGGGCCAAAAACATTCAGTACTTC. V and J are TRBV7-2 and TRBJ2-4; D assignment may be TRBD1 or TRBD2 (7 bases each). V lost 5 bases, J lost 1 base, and 21 bases lay in between. The CDR3 extends over 18 amino acids. CDR1 is SGHTA and CDR2 is FQGNSA in the germline V gene.